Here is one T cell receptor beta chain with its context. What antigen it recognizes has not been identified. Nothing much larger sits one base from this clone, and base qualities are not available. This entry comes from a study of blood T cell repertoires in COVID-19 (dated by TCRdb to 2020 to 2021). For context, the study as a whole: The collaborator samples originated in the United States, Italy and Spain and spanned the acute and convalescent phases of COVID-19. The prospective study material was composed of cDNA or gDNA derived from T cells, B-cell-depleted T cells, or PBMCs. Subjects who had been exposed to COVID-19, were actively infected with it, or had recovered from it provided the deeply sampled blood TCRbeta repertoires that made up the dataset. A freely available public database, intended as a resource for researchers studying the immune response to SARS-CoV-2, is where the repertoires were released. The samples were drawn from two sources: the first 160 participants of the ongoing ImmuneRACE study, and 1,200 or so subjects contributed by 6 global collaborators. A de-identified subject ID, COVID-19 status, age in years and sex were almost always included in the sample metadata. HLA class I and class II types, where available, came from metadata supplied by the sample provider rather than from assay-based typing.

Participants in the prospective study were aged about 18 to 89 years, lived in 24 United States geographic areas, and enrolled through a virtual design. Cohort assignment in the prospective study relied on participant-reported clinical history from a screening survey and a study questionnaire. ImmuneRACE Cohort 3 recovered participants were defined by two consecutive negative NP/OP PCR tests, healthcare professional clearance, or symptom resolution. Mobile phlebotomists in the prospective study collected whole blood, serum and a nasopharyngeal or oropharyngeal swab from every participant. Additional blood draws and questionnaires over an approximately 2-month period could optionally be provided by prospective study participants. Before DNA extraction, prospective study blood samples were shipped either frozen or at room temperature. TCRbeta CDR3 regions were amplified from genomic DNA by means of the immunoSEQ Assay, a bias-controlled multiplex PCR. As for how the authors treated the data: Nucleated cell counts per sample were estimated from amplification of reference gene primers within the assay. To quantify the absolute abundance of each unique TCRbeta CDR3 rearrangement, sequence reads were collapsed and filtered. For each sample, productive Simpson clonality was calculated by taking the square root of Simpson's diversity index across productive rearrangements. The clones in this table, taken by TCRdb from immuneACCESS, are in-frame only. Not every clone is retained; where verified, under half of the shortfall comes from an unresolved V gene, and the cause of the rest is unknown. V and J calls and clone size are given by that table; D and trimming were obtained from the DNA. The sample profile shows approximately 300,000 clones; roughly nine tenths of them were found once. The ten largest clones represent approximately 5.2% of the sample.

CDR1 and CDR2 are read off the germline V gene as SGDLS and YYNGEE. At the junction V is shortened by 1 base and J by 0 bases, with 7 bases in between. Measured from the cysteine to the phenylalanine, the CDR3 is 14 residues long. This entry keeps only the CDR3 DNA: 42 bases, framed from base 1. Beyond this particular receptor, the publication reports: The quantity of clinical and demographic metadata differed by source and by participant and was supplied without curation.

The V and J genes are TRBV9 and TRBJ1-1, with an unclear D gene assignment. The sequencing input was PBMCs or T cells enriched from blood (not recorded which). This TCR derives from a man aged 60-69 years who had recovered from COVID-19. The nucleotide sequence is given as TGTGCCAGCAGCGTAAACGGGATGAACACTGAAGCTTTCTTT. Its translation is CASSVNGMNTEAFF.